A single TCR beta chain is shown here with its context. The antigen remains undetermined. The CDR3 is 15 residues long. The germline V and J ends were trimmed by 2 bases and 0 bases, with 12 bases remaining between them. CDR1 is GTSNPN, CDR2 SVGIG, per germline (reference sequence). The record originates from a study of OX40 agonist ivuxolimab in advanced cancers. Blood sampling took place at baseline, cycle 4 day 1, and cycle 7 day 1. Only in-frame clones appear in the TCRdb table, and some are missing; sequencing was by immunoSEQ multiplex PCR. The table has 100,000 or so clones, 70% to 90% seen once. Whole-study findings and limits: Average numbers of expanded clones were greater in CD8+ T cells than in CD4+. Clonal expansion was among the lowest in partial responders at 0.1-3.0 mg/kg, especially CD8+.

The sequences come from CD4+ or CD8+ T cells sorted from blood, collected in a trial of the OX40 agonist ivuxolimab. V gene TRBV30 combines with J gene TRBJ2-3; perhaps D is TRBD1 or TRBD2 (5 bases each). The sequence was collected from an adult with an advanced solid tumor such as melanoma, head and neck, liver or kidney cancer. The CDR3 here is CAWSPVGRSTDTQYF. In DNA form, the CDR3 reads TGTGCCTGGAGTCCCGTGGGACGGAGCACAGATACGCAGTATTTT.